A single count supports the clone carrying this T cell receptor (beta chain). The antigen is not known. This sample stems from a study of OX40 agonist ivuxolimab in advanced cancers. Turning to the study itself: Dose-escalation patients suffered from hepatocellular carcinoma, melanoma, renal cell or head and neck cancer. Of mixed ages from about 20 to 80 and averaging 60 years, the group was roughly 85% male.

Findings and caveats of the study: Some of the nonresponding patients also showed low levels of normalized T-cell clonal expansion. Expanded clones tended on average to be more numerous among CD8+ T cells than CD4+.

Assay used: immunoSEQ multiplex PCR; TCRdb lists only in-frame clones, some missing. This sample carries about 82,000 clones, around 83% of them seen once, and the ten largest clones take around 2.3%. Germline V lookup: CDR1 GTSNPN, CDR2 SVGIG (reference sequence). The CDR3 extends over 13 amino acids. The V and J ends lost 3 bases and 3 bases, in that order; junction bases with no gene match: 3. The source of this sequence is an adult with an advanced solid tumor such as melanoma, head and neck, liver or kidney cancer. The starting material was CD4+ or CD8+ T cells sorted from blood, obtained in a trial of the OX40 agonist ivuxolimab. This sequence joins TRBV30 and TRBJ1-1, with TRBD1 matching over 8 bases. The CDR3 bases are TGTGCCTGGAGGGAACAGGGGGACACTGAAGCTTTCTTT. It codes for CAWREQGDTEAFF.